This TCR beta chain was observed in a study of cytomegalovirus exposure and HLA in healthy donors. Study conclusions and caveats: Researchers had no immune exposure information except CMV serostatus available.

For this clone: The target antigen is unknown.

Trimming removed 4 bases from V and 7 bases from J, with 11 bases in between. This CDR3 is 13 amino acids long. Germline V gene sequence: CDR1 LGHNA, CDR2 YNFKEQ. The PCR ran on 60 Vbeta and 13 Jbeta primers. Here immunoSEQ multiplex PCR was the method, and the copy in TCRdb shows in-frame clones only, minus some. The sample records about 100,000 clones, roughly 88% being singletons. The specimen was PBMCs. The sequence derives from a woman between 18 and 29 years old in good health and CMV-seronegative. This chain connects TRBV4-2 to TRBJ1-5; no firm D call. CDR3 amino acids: CASSPRINQPQHF. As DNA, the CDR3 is TGTGCCAGCAGCCCGAGAATAAACCAGCCCCAGCATTTT.